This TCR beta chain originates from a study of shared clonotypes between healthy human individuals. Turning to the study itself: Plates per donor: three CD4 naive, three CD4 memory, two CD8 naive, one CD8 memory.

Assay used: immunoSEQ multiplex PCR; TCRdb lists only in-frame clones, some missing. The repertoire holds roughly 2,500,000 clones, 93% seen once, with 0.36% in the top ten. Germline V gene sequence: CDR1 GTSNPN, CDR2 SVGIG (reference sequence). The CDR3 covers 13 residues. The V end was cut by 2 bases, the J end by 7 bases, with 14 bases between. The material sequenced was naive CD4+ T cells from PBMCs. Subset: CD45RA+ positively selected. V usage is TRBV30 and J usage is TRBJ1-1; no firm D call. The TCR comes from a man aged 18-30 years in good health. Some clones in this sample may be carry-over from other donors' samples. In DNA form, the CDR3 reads TGTGCCTGGAGTACGGCGATCTCCCGTGAAGCTTTCTTT. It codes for CAWSTAISREAFF.